Reported below is one TCR beta chain. This table comes from immunoSEQ multiplex PCR, and its TCRdb copy is limited to in-frame clones, with some not included. The sample has approximately 400,000 clones, around 82% seen once; the top ten hold just under 7.5%. Treatment here: about 20 received Ad26.COV2.S at low or high dose, single or two shots; roughly five received placebo; per-sample allocation not given. Vaccine and placebo recipients were sampled on day 63 after the first injection. This CDR3 contains 14 residues. Unmatched junction bases numbered 10, after V lost 3 bases and J lost 9 bases. Germline CDR1 is MDHEN and CDR2 is SYDVKM. This specimen belongs to a study of Ad26.COV2.S vaccination and SARS-CoV-2 variants.

Sequencing was performed on peripheral blood, taken in a trial of Ad26.COV2.S vaccine versus placebo. The receptor's source is a person aged 18 to 65 who received the Ad26.COV2.S COVID-19 vaccine or a placebo. The rearrangement joins TRBV28 to TRBJ2-7; 8 bases line up with TRBD1. The CDR3 reads CASSFEDREVLQYF. Here the CDR3 DNA reads TGTGCCAGCAGTTTTGAGGACAGGGAGGTGTTGCAGTACTTC.